The subject of this entry is one T cell receptor (beta chain). The CDR3 sequence is 16 residues long. The trim removed 4 bases at V and 3 bases at J, leaving 8 bases unmatched. Germline CDR1 reads SGHRS; CDR2 reads YFSETQ. The data were obtained in a study of blood T cell repertoires in COVID-19. As handled by the study authors: Amplifying reference gene primers gave estimates of nucleated cell counts. Method: immunoSEQ multiplex PCR; TCRdb's copy keeps in-frame clones and lacks some. The DNA gave D and trimming, while V, J and clone size come from that table. The sample contains 250,000 to 400,000 clones, roughly 90% of which appear only once.

This chain connects TRBV5-1 to TRBJ2-2; the match to TRBD1 covers 8 bases. This clonotype was sampled from a woman aged 30 to 39 with COVID-19, enrolled during active disease. The sequenced sample consisted of peripheral blood. CDR3 protein: CASSQKTGVDTGELFF. The CDR3 nucleotides are TGCGCCAGCAGCCAAAAGACAGGGGTCGACACCGGGGAGCTGTTTTTT.